These 12 T cell receptor beta chains originate from one sample sequenced in a study of cytomegalovirus exposure and HLA in healthy donors. Using immunoSEQ multiplex PCR, the repertoire was profiled, and TCRdb retains in-frame clones only, with some absent. The sample lists tens of thousands of clones, around 90% occurring once. The sequenced material came from PBMCs. All receptors derive from a woman between 18 and 30 years old in good health and CMV-seropositive.

This chain joins TRBV7-9 and TRBJ2-2; no reliable D call. There are 16 residues in the CDR3. Germline lookup yields CDR1 SEHNR and CDR2 FQNEAQ (reference sequence). The V gene lost 1 base and the J gene lost 4 bases, with 13 bases spanning the gap. CDR3 loop: CASSLEIIGATGELFF. Here the CDR3 DNA reads TGTGCCAGCAGCTTAGAGATAATAGGAGCCACCGGGGAGCTGTTTTTT.

This chain joins TRBV25-1 and TRBJ1-1; D is uncertain. The CDR3 spans 15 residues. Germline CDR1 and CDR2: MGHDK and SYGVNS. V was trimmed by 6 bases and J by 1 base, leaving 15 bases between them. DNA of the CDR3: TGTGCCAGCAGCGTCGGGTACGGCGGGAACACTGAAGCTTTCTTT. Translated: CASSVGYGGNTEAFF.

This clone has just one count. Here the CDR3 reads CASSTGLAGREQFF. CDR3 nucleotides: TGTGCCAGCAGCACTGGACTAGCGGGCCGTGAGCAGTTCTTC. This rearrangement joins TRBV5-4 to TRBJ2-1; TRBD2 matches at 11 bases. This CDR3 comprises 14 residues. V shed 4 bases, J shed 9 bases, and the junction held 6 bases outside the gene matches. Germline V CDR1 and CDR2: SGHNT, YYREEE (reference sequence).

V usage is TRBV6-1 and J usage is TRBJ2-3, with D possibly TRBD2 on 6 matching bases. The CDR3 extends over 17 amino acids. V was trimmed by 2 bases and J by 0 bases, leaving 15 bases between them. Germline values: CDR1 MNHNS, CDR2 SASEGT. The CDR3 sequence is CASSEQPYGGSTDTQYF. The CDR3 nucleotides are TGTGCCAGCAGTGAACAGCCCTACGGGGGAAGCACAGATACGCAGTATTTT.

The rearrangement uses TRBV7-9 and TRBJ2-2; 14 positions match TRBD2. The length of the CDR3 is 18 residues. The ends lost 5 bases at V and 0 bases at J; junction bases unmatched: 5. Germline V gene lookup returns CDR1 SEHNR and CDR2 FQNEAQ (reference sequence). CDR3 amino acids: CASSPTSGRATNTGELFF. CDR3 in DNA: TGTGCCAGCAGCCCGACTAGCGGGAGGGCCACGAACACCGGGGAGCTGTTTTTT.

The chain carries TRBV2 and TRBJ2-7, with D unresolved. This CDR3 has 11 amino acids. Trimming pared 5 bases from V and 3 bases from J, leaving 5 bases between. The germline V gene has CDR1 SNHLY and CDR2 FYNNEI. The CDR3 DNA follows: TGTGCCAGCAGTCCGTTCTACGAGCAGTACTTC. Protein: CASSPFYEQYF.

The rearrangement links TRBV5-1 to TRBJ2-5; TRBD2 agrees at 10 bases. The CDR3 is made up of 17 amino acids. Germline lookup yields CDR1 SGHRS and CDR2 YFSETQ. Trimming took 0 bases from V and 5 from J; bases not matched to a gene: 10. The CDR3 bases are TGCGCCAGCAGCTTGGGTCTAGCGGGGGTCAGAGGGGAGACCCAGTACTTC. As protein: CASSLGLAGVRGETQYF. The full variable domain, completed using reference TRBV5-1 and TRBJ2-5, is KAGVTQTPRYLIKTRGQQVTLSCSPISGHRSVSWYQQTPGQGLQFLFEYFSETQRNKGNFPGRFSGRQFSNSRSEMNVSTLELGDSALYLCASSLGLAGVRGETQYFGPGTRLLVL.

The CDR3 region has the DNA TGTGCCAGCAGTTCAGTTAGGGGGCCCGAGGGTGAAAAACTGTTTTTT. Protein: CASSSVRGPEGEKLFF. V and J are TRBV28 and TRBJ1-4; 7 nucleotides agree with TRBD1. Germline CDR1 MDHEN, CDR2 SYDVKM. The CDR3 extends over 16 amino acids. Germline trimming cut 4 bases from V and 7 bases from J; bases unmatched to any gene: 12.

This clone was seen only once. The V and J genes are TRBV6-4 and TRBJ2-1, with D maybe TRBD1 (6 bases). Trimming took 4 bases from V and 8 from J, leaving 12 bases between them. In germline, CDR1 is MRHNA, CDR2 SNTAGT. The CDR3 runs 13 residues. CDR3 nucleotide sequence: TGTGCCAGCAGTGCCCCACAGGGCCATGAGCAGTTCTTC. This codes for CASSAPQGHEQFF.

Worth noting for this clone: A read error may produce the germline difference seen at one junction end. This rearrangement joins TRBV7-7 to TRBJ2-5; 9 nucleotides align to TRBD2. Per germline, CDR1 SSHAT and CDR2 FNYEAQ (reference sequence). The CDR3 has 14 amino acids. The CDR3 protein is CASSPGSGRETQYF. CDR3 DNA sequence: TGTGCTAGCAGCCCGGGGAGCGGGAGGGAGACCCAGTACTTC.

V and J are TRBV5-1 and TRBJ2-5, with 8 bases identical to TRBD1. CDR1 is SGHRS, CDR2 YFSETQ, per germline. The CDR3 loop spans 16 amino acids. J was trimmed by 5 bases and V by 3 bases; bases with no gene match: 12. CDR3 bases: TGCGCCAGCAGCTCCCAGGGGGCAAGTCAGGGGGAGACCCAGTACTTC. Translating gives CASSSQGASQGETQYF.

The chain is built from TRBV4-2 and TRBJ2-1, with TRBD2 matching 12 bases. The germline V gene encodes CDR1 LGHNA and CDR2 YNFKEQ. The length of the CDR3 is 18 residues. V dropped 3 bases and J dropped 7; count of bases not matched to a gene: 13. The CDR3 reads CASSHSESSGGAGNEQFF. As DNA, the CDR3 is TGTGCCAGCAGCCATTCCGAATCTAGCGGGGGGGCCGGGAATGAGCAGTTCTTC.